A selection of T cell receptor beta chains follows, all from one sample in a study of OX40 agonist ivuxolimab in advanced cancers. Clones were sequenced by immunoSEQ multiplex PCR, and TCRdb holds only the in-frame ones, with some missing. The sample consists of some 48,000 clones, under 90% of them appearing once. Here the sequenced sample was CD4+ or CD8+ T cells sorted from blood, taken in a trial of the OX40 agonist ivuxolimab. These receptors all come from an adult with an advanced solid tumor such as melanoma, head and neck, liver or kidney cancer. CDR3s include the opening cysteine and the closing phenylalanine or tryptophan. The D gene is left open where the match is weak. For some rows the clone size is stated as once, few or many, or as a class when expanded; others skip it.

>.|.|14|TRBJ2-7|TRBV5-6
TGTGCCAGCAGCCCACAAGAGGGTGTCAACGAGCAGTACTTC
CASSPQEGVNEQYF
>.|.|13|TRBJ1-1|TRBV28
TGTGCCAGCAGTTGGTCAGGGAACACTGAAGCTTTCTTT
CASSWSGNTEAFF
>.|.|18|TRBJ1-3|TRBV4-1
TGCGCCAGCAGCCAAGTAAGTCGGGGATCAGGCTCTGGAAACACCATATATTTT
CASSQVSRGSGSGNTIYF
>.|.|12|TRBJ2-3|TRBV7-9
TGTGCCAGCAGCTTGGCACTAGATACGCAGTATTTT
CASSLALDTQYF
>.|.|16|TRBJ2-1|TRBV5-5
TGTGCCAGCAGCTTGGTGGTTTTCGGGCCAAACAATGAGCAGTTCTTC
CASSLVVFGPNNEQFF
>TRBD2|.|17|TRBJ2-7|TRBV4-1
TGCGCCAGCAGCCAAGAAGGGACGGGAGGCCCAACCTACGAGCAGTACTTC
CASSQEGTGGPTYEQYF
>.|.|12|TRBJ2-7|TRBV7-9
TGTGCCAGCAGCTTAGACTGGGTGGCCCCTGACTTC
CASSLDWVAPDF
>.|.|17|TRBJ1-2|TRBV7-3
TGTGCCAGCAGCCCGGGGGGAGAGATTATAGCTAACTATGGCTACACCTTC
CASSPGGEIIANYGYTF
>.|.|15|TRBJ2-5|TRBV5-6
TGTGCCAGCAGCTTACAAAGCCGGGCCCTAGAGACCCAGTACTTC
CASSLQSRALETQYF
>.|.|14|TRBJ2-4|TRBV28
TGTGCCAGCAGTCTTGGTTTGGGCAAAAACATTCAGTACTTC
CASSLGLGKNIQYF
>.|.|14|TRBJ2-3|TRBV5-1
TGCGCCAGCAGCCCGTGGGCCTCGACAGATACGCAGTATTTT
CASSPWASTDTQYF
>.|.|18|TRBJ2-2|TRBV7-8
TGTGCCAGCAGCTTAGGGGTCCCGGGACCACAGAACACCGGGGAGCTGTTTTTT
CASSLGVPGPQNTGELFF
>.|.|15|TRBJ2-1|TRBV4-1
TGCGCCAGCAGCCAAGGACTAGTCATATTTGATGAGCAGTTCTTC
CASSQGLVIFDEQFF
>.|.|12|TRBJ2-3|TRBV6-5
TGTGCCAGCACTGGCGGCACAGATACGCAGTATTTT
CASTGGTDTQYF
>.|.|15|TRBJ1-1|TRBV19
TGTGCCAGTAGTCCGCTCTGGGGTCGGAACACTGAAGCTTTCTTT
CASSPLWGRNTEAFF
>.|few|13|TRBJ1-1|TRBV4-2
TGTGCCAGCAGCCATGGAGAGAACACTGAAGCTTTCTTT
CASSHGENTEAFF
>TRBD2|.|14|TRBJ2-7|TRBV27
TGTGCCAGCAGTTCAGGGACTAGCGTCTTCGAGCAGTACTTC
CASSSGTSVFEQYF
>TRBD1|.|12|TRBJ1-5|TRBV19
TGTGCCAGTAGACAGGGGAATCAGCCCCAGCATTTT
CASRQGNQPQHF
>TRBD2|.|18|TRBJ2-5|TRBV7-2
TGTGCCAGCAGCCCCGGACTAGCGTTCTCAGGGGTCCAAGAGACCCAGTACTTC
CASSPGLAFSGVQETQYF
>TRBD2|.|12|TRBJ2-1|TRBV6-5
TGTGCCAGCAGTTACTTTAGCGGGGAGCAGTTCTTC
CASSYFSGEQFF
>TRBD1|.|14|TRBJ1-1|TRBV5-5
TGTGCCAGCAGTATGGACAGGCGGAACACTGAAGCTTTCTTT
CASSMDRRNTEAFF
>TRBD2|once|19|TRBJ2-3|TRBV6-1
TGTGCCAGCAGTGAAGCGCTCGAACTAGCGGGAGGTTTGGGAGATACGCAGTATTTT
CASSEALELAGGLGDTQYF
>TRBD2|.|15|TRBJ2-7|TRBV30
TGTGCCTGGACGAACCCTAGCGGCTCCTCCTACGAGCAGTACTTC
CAWTNPSGSSYEQYF
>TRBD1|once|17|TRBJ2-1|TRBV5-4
TGTGCCAGCAGCTTGGAGTTAACGGACAGGGGGTGGAATGAGCAGTTCTTC
CASSLELTDRGWNEQFF
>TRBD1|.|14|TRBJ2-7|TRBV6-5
TGTGCCAGCAGTCAAACAGGGGGCTCGGACGAGCAGTACTTC
CASSQTGGSDEQYF
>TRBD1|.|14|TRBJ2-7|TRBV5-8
TGTGCCAGCAGTTCCACAGGGGGAACCTACGAGCAGTACTTC
CASSSTGGTYEQYF
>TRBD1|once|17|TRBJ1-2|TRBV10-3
TGTGCCATCAGTGAGTCGGAGGGGTACAGGGGAGCACAAGGCTACACCTTC
CAISESEGYRGAQGYTF
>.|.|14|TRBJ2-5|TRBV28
TGTGCCAGCTTTACTCGGGGGCACCAAGAGACCCAGTACTTC
CASFTRGHQETQYF
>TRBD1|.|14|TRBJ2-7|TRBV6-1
TGTGCCACCCCGGCCCTGACAGGGGCTGGGGAGCAGTACTTC
CATPALTGAGEQYF
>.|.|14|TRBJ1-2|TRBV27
TGTGCCAGCAGACCGTCGGGGGGCATCTATGGCTACACCTTC
CASRPSGGIYGYTF
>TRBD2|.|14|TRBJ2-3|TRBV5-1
TGCGCCAGCAGCTTGGGGGAGGGAAAAGATACGCAGTATTTT
CASSLGEGKDTQYF
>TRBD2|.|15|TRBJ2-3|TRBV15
TGTGCCACCAGCAGCGCGGGACTAGCGACAGATACGCAGTATTTT
CATSSAGLATDTQYF
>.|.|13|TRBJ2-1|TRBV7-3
TGTGCCAGCAGCTTATACTCCTACAATGAGCAGTTCTTC
CASSLYSYNEQFF
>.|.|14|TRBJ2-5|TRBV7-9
TGTGCCAGCAGCCTTACGGTCAGTTCGGAGACCCAGTACTTC
CASSLTVSSETQYF
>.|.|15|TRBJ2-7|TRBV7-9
TGTGCCAGCAGCTTAGTTCTGGGGGAAATGAACGAGCAGTACTTC
CASSLVLGEMNEQYF
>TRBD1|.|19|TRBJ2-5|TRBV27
TGTGCCAGCAGTTTAAGAGAAAACAGGGGTGGAGGTTACCAAGAGACCCAGTACTTC
CASSLRENRGGGYQETQYF
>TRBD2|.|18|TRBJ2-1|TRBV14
TGTGCCAGCAGCCAAGGTTCTGCGGGAGGGCCTTCCTACAATGAGCAGTTCTTC
CASSQGSAGGPSYNEQFF
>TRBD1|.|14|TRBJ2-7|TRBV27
TGTGCCAGCAGTTTTGGGACAGGGGTTAATGAGCAGTACTTC
CASSFGTGVNEQYF
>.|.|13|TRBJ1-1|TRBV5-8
TGTGCCAGCAGCTTGCTTAGAGGGACTGAAGCTTTCTTT
CASSLLRGTEAFF
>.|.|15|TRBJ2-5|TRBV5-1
TGCGCCAGCAGCTCCTACGGGACCCCTCAAGAGACCCAGTACTTC
CASSSYGTPQETQYF
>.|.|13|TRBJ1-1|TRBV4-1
TGCGCCAGCAGCCTTGGGGGTTGGGCTGAAGCTTTCTTT
CASSLGGWAEAFF
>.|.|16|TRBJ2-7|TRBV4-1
TGCGCCAGCAGCCCGGTGGGGGGTCCCCCCAGCTACGAGCAGTACTTC
CASSPVGGPPSYEQYF
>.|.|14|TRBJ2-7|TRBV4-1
TGCGCCAGCAGCCAATCCAGGGTGTCCTACGAGCAGTACTTC
CASSQSRVSYEQYF
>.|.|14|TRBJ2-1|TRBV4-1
TGCGCCAGCAGCCAAGATGGGGGATACAATGAGCAGTTCTTC
CASSQDGGYNEQFF
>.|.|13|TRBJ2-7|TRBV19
TGTGCCAGTAGTAACCGCGCCTTCTACGAGCAGTACTTC
CASSNRAFYEQYF
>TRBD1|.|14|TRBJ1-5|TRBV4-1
TGCGCCAGCAGCCAGGGACAGCTCAATCAGCCCCAGCATTTT
CASSQGQLNQPQHF
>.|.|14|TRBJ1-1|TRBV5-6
TGTGCCAGCAGCTTCGGGGGAGGCAACACTGAAGCTTTCTTT
CASSFGGGNTEAFF
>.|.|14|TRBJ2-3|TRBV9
TGTGCCAGCAGCTCCCCTCAGGGGCCAGATACGCAGTATTTT
CASSSPQGPDTQYF
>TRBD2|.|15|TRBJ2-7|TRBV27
TGTGCCAGCAGTTTTCTTACGGGAGGTTCCTACGAGCAGTACTTC
CASSFLTGGSYEQYF
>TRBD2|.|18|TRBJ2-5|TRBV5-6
TGTGCCAGCAGCTTCTTAAAACTAGCGGGGGGCCTACAAGAGACCCAGTACTTC
CASSFLKLAGGLQETQYF
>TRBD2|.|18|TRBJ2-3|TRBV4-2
TGTGCCAGCAGCCCACCGGGACTAGCCTCATCTGGCACAGATACGCAGTATTTT
CASSPPGLASSGTDTQYF
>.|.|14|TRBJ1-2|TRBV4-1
TGCGCCAGCAGCCAAGTTCGGGGGGACCTTGGCTACACCTTC
CASSQVRGDLGYTF
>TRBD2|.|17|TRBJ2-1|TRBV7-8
TGTGCCAGCAGCACCCGGACTAGCGGAAGCTCCTACAATGAGCAGTTCTTC
CASSTRTSGSSYNEQFF
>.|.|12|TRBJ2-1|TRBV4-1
TGCGCCAGCAGCCAAGAAAGGAATGAGCAGTTCTTC
CASSQERNEQFF